The 21 T cell receptor beta chains below all came from one sample that was sequenced in a study of shared clonotypes between healthy human individuals. Clones were read by immunoSEQ multiplex PCR, and TCRdb kept only the in-frame ones, dropping some. The sample consists of 2,100,000 or so clones, almost 96% of them appearing once. The specimen was naive CD4+ T cells sorted from blood. Subset specified: CD45RA+ positively selected. The receptor set was obtained from a young man in good health.

This clone was seen just once. The sample contains more than one DNA sequence encoding this CDR3. This chain connects TRBV6-1 to TRBJ2-2; possibly TRBD2 for D (5 bases). There are 13 residues in the CDR3. Germline CDR1 and CDR2: MNHNS and SASEGT. The V end lost 6 bases, the J end lost 5 bases, and 10 bases lay between the germline ends. This CDR3 reads CASSVRDTGELFF. The CDR3 DNA sequence: TGTGCCAGCAGCGTGAGGGATACCGGGGAGCTGTTTTTT.

The chain carries TRBV4-1 and TRBJ1-4; D is perhaps TRBD1 (6 bases). Germline V gene lookup returns CDR1 MGHRA and CDR2 YSYEKL. With 2 bases removed from V and 1 base from J, the gap between germline ends came to 11 bases. This CDR3 spans 16 amino acids. For the CDR3, the DNA is TGCGCCAGCAGCCAACACAGGGCTGGAACTAATGAAAAACTGTTTTTT. This codes for CASSQHRAGTNEKLFF.

The genes are TRBV7-9 and TRBJ2-3; a possible D gene is TRBD2 (5 bases). V shed 3 bases and J shed 9 bases, with 13 bases lying between them. The CDR3 sequence is 13 residues long. From germline, CDR1 is SEHNR and CDR2 FQNEAQ (reference sequence). The CDR3, as DNA: TGTGCCAGCAGCTTTGGAGGTCCCGAGACGCAGTATTTT. As protein: CASSFGGPETQYF.

The rearrangement links TRBV4-3 to TRBJ2-7; TRBD1 agrees at 12 bases. The V gene's germline CDR1 is LGHNA and CDR2 YSLEER. The CDR3 sequence is 16 residues long. The ends lost 0 bases at V and 7 bases at J; junction bases unmatched: 7. As DNA, the CDR3 is TGCGCCAGCAGCCAAGAGGCGGGACAGGGGGCGCAGGAGCAGTACTTC. Residues: CASSQEAGQGAQEQYF.

The chain has TRBV10-2 and TRBJ2-5, with TRBD2 matching 9 bases. Germline CDR1 and CDR2: WSHSY and SAAADI. Trimming took 8 bases from V and 4 from J; bases not matched to a gene: 14. The CDR3 is 16 amino acids. The CDR3 here is CASGGGGRDSIETQYF. The CDR3 DNA reads as TGCGCCAGCGGCGGGGGGGGGCGGGATAGTATAGAGACCCAGTACTTC.

The V call is TRBV5-6, the J call TRBJ1-6; 11 bases align to TRBD1. There are 18 residues in the CDR3. Germline V lookup: CDR1 SGHDT, CDR2 YYEEEE. The V gene end was trimmed by 3 bases and the J gene end by 2 bases; junction bases not matched to a gene: 7. DNA of the CDR3: TGTGCCAGCAGCTCCGAATCGGGACAGGGGGCCTATAATTCACCCCTCCACTTT. Translating it yields CASSSESGQGAYNSPLHF.

The chain uses TRBV5-1 and TRBJ2-1; possible D gene TRBD1, 6 bases. Trimming stripped 5 bases from V and 5 bases from J, with 11 bases between. Germline V CDR1 and CDR2: SGHRS, YFSETQ. This CDR3 is built from 13 residues. The CDR3 region is CASRSDSDNEQFF. The DNA for the CDR3 is TGCGCCAGCAGATCGGACAGTGACAATGAGCAGTTCTTC. Supplemented by reference TRBV5-1 and TRBJ2-1, the full variable domain reads KAGVTQTPRYLIKTRGQQVTLSCSPISGHRSVSWYQQTPGQGLQFLFEYFSETQRNKGNFPGRFSGRQFSNSRSEMNVSTLELGDSALYLCASRSDSDNEQFFGPGTRLTVL.

CDR3 bases: TGCGCCAGCAGCGAGGGACATAAGAACACTGAAGCTTTCTTT. Its translation is CASSEGHKNTEAFF. The gene calls are TRBV4-1 and TRBJ1-1; D is possibly TRBD1 (6 bases). Germline V lookup: CDR1 MGHRA, CDR2 YSYEKL. The CDR3 runs 14 residues. Trimming shortened V by 5 bases and J by 1 base, and 11 bases separated the two germline ends.

V gene TRBV9 combines with J gene TRBJ1-1; 7 positions match TRBD1. Trimming removed 0 bases from V and 0 bases from J; junction bases left unmatched: 5. This CDR3 spans 16 amino acids. Germline CDR1 and CDR2: SGDLS and YYNGEE. The CDR3, as DNA: TGTGCCAGCAGCGTAGGACAGGGTTACATGAACACTGAAGCTTTCTTT. Its protein product is CASSVGQGYMNTEAFF.

This chain uses TRBV27 with TRBJ2-1; 8 bases map to TRBD2. The V gene end was trimmed by 5 bases and the J gene end by 0 bases; junction bases not matched to a gene: 6. Germline CDR1 reads MNHEY; CDR2 reads SMNVEV (reference sequence). The CDR3 is 16 amino acids. CDR3 region: CASSPRGGASYNEQFF. In DNA form, the CDR3 reads TGTGCCAGCAGTCCCCGGGGGGGGGCCTCCTACAATGAGCAGTTCTTC.

This clone has a single count. The rearrangement links TRBV11-2 to TRBJ2-3; TRBD1 agrees at 7 bases. This CDR3 comprises 14 residues. Germline V gene data show CDR1 as SGHAT and CDR2 as FQNNGV. V was clipped by 3 bases and J by 6 bases; unmatched bases: 6. The CDR3 reads CASSFRQGSDTQYF. CDR3 in DNA: TGTGCCAGCAGCTTCCGACAGGGATCGGATACGCAGTATTTT.

The chain employs TRBV5-1 and TRBJ1-4, with a possible D match to TRBD1 (5 bases). CDR3 length: 14 residues. Germline V gene lookup returns CDR1 SGHRS and CDR2 YFSETQ. Trimming left V 4 bases short and J 8 bases short, with 15 bases between. CDR3 region: CASSIQGFGEKLFF. CDR3 in DNA: TGCGCCAGCAGCATTCAGGGCTTCGGCGAAAAACTGTTTTTT.

CDR3 loop: CASSSDRNEKLFF. CDR3 DNA: TGCGCCAGCAGCTCCGACAGAAATGAAAAACTGTTTTTT. J is TRBJ1-4 and V is TRBV5-1, with D possibly being TRBD1 (5 bases). The CDR3 totals 13 residues. Germline assignment: CDR1 SGHRS and CDR2 YFSETQ. V was pared by 3 bases and J by 5 bases, with 8 bases between.

The CDR3 reads CAWMTGTPGQPQHF. DNA for the CDR3: TGTGCCTGGATGACCGGGACACCGGGGCAGCCCCAGCATTTT. The gene calls are TRBV30 and TRBJ1-5; tentatively, D is TRBD1 (6 bases). Germline assignment: CDR1 GTSNPN and CDR2 SVGIG (reference sequence). With 4 bases removed from V and 7 bases from J, the gap between germline ends came to 17 bases. CDR3 length equals 14 residues.

The chain joins TRBV6-1 to TRBJ1-1; unclear D gene. V gave up 7 bases and J gave up 4 bases, with 19 bases separating them. The CDR3 runs 15 residues. Germline V gives CDR1 MNHNS, CDR2 SASEGT. CDR3 amino acids: CASTKGNGVGTEAFF. The CDR3 coding sequence is TGTGCCAGCACCAAAGGAAACGGGGTGGGCACTGAAGCTTTCTTT.

The chain carries TRBV28 and TRBJ2-5; D is unclear. The germline V gene encodes CDR1 MDHEN and CDR2 SYDVKM. V lost 5 bases and J 4 bases, leaving 8 bases between the germline ends. CDR3 length equals 12 residues. The CDR3 protein is CASSSNGETQYF. The CDR3 region has the DNA TGTGCCAGCAGTAGCAATGGAGAGACCCAGTACTTC.

The gene calls are TRBV5-1 and TRBJ2-3; TRBD2 might be the D (5 bases). Trimming shortened V by 1 base and J by 6 bases, and 12 bases separated the two germline ends. CDR3 length: 14 amino acids. Germline V CDR1 and CDR2: SGHRS, YFSETQ. The CDR3 DNA reads as TGCGCCAGCAGCTTGACTAGACCCCCGGATACGCAGTATTTT. It encodes CASSLTRPPDTQYF.

This clone appeared once. The V and J genes are TRBV6-5 and TRBJ1-4; weak D call: TRBD1 (5 bases). The CDR3 has 15 residues. Trimming pared 5 bases from V and 3 bases from J, leaving 13 bases between. Germline CDR1 reads MNHEY; CDR2 reads SVGAGI. CDR3 residues: CASSPQGSPNEKLFF. The CDR3 nucleotides are TGTGCCAGCAGTCCTCAGGGATCACCTAATGAAAAACTGTTTTTT.

CDR3 protein: CASSSPRDRGVGELFF. CDR3 sequence (DNA): TGTGCCAGCAGCTCGCCACGGGACAGGGGTGTCGGGGAGCTGTTTTTT. This rearrangement joins TRBV5-6 to TRBJ2-2; TRBD1 matches 10 bases. After removal of 3 bases from V and 7 bases from J, the junction contained 9 bases not matched to a gene. The germline CDR1 and CDR2 sequences are SGHDT and YYEEEE. This CDR3 contains 16 residues.

The J gene is TRBJ2-3, the V gene TRBV6-4; no reliable D call. CDR3 length: 15 amino acids. Germline CDR1 is MRHNA and CDR2 is SNTAGT. The V end was cut by 6 bases, the J end by 0 bases, with 13 bases between. The CDR3 reads CASSHGLRSTDTQYF. In nucleotides, the CDR3 is TGTGCCAGCAGCCACGGATTGCGAAGCACAGATACGCAGTATTTT.

CDR3 DNA sequence: TGTGCCAGCAGTTCCCCGGGACAGGGGGCTTGGCAGCCCCAGCATTTT. This sequence encodes CASSSPGQGAWQPQHF. The chain is built from TRBV28 and TRBJ1-5; 12 bases align to TRBD1. This CDR3 contains 16 residues. Germline V CDR1 and CDR2: MDHEN, SYDVKM. J was trimmed by 7 bases and V by 4 bases; bases with no gene match: 8.